The 10 T cell receptor beta chains presented below share a single source sample, sequenced in a study of a mutant IDH1 vaccine in newly diagnosed glioma. These receptors' antigens are unknown. Noted time point: week 11, during vaccination. In every dose of vaccine, 300 ug of mutant IDH1 20-mer peptide was given alongside topical imiquimod. Here immunoSEQ multiplex PCR was the method, and the copy in TCRdb shows in-frame clones only, minus some. Of about 25,000 clones listed, around 77% are singletons. The material sequenced was PBMCs, taken from a glioma patient whose treatment included an IDH1 peptide vaccine. All receptors derive from a young woman with glioma.

The chain joins TRBV5-1 to TRBJ1-2; 8 bases line up with TRBD1. The CDR3 consists of 14 residues. Losses at the gene ends were 3 bases for V and 6 bases for J; bases not matched to a gene: 7. Germline assignment: CDR1 SGHRS and CDR2 YFSETQ. In nucleotides, the CDR3 is TGCGCCAGCAGCTCGGGACAGGCGGTCGATGGCTACACCTTC. This translates into CASSSGQAVDGYTF.

This clone was seen more than once but under ten times. The chain joins TRBV4-3 to TRBJ2-1; TRBD2 matches at 15 bases. V lost 4 bases, J lost 6 bases, and 7 bases stayed unmatched. This CDR3 has 17 residues. CDR1 is LGHNA, CDR2 YSLEER, per germline. CDR3 in amino acids: CASSPGLAGGESNEQFF. The CDR3 DNA follows: TGCGCCAGCAGCCCGGGACTAGCGGGAGGAGAGAGCAATGAGCAGTTCTTC.

The chain carries TRBV7-2 and TRBJ1-3; possible D gene TRBD1, 5 bases. Germline CDR1 SGHTA, CDR2 FQGNSA. The CDR3 has 17 residues. Trimming removed 4 bases at V and 0 bases at J, with 16 bases between. This CDR3 is CASSSPGSPSSGNTIYF. CDR3 DNA sequence: TGTGCCAGCAGCTCACCAGGGAGCCCTAGCTCTGGAAACACCATATATTTT.

The chain employs TRBV15 and TRBJ2-7, with D unresolved. The V gene lost 0 bases and the J gene lost 3 bases, with 15 bases spanning the gap. Germline loops: CDR1 LNHNV, CDR2 YYDKDF (reference sequence). CDR3 size: 16 residues. The CDR3 sequence is CATSRDRSRGDYEQYF. CDR3 coding DNA: TGTGCCACCAGCAGAGATCGAAGCCGTGGGGACTACGAGCAGTACTTC.

CDR3 bases: TGTGCCAGCAGCGTAGCTAGCGGGAGGCTAAATGAGCAGTTCTTC. Amino acid sequence: CASSVASGRLNEQFF. The V and J genes are TRBV9 and TRBJ2-1; 11 bases fit TRBD2. CDR3 length equals 15 residues. Trimming at V came to 0 bases and at J to 7 bases, leaving 3 bases not matched to a gene. Germline V lookup: CDR1 SGDLS, CDR2 YYNGEE.

The chain carries TRBV18 and TRBJ2-2; 8 positions agree with TRBD1. CDR1 KGHSH and CDR2 LQKENI come from the germline V gene. The CDR3 runs to 15 residues. After removal of 3 bases from V and 5 bases from J, the junction contained 5 bases not matched to a gene. The CDR3 coding sequence is TGTGCCAGCTCACCTAGACAGGGGATTACCGGGGAGCTGTTTTTT. Its protein is CASSPRQGITGELFF.

This chain joins TRBV7-9 and TRBJ2-1, with a tentative D call TRBD1 (5 bases). CDR3 size: 15 residues. The germline V gene encodes CDR1 SEHNR and CDR2 FQNEAQ (reference sequence). Deletions cut 6 bases from V and 5 bases from J, with 17 bases between. CDR3 sequence: CASRTAGVGHNEQFF. CDR3 nucleotide sequence: TGTGCCAGCAGGACAGCAGGAGTCGGCCACAATGAGCAGTTCTTC.

The rearrangement joins TRBV19 to TRBJ1-1, with 9 nucleotides matching TRBD1. Germline CDR1 LNHDA, CDR2 SQIVND (reference sequence). The CDR3 sequence is 17 residues long. Losses at the gene ends were 8 bases for V and 0 bases for J; bases not matched to a gene: 13. In nucleotides, the CDR3 is TGTGCCAGTCCCCCGGAGGGGACAGGGAAGGTGAACACTGAAGCTTTCTTT. As protein: CASPPEGTGKVNTEAFF.

The rearrangement links TRBV6-1 to TRBJ2-7, with 8 positions matching TRBD1. V lost 3 bases, J lost 2 bases, and 6 bases stayed unmatched. Per germline, CDR1 MNHNS and CDR2 SASEGT. The CDR3 contains 15 residues. CDR3 protein: CASSESQGATYEQYF. CDR3 DNA: TGTGCCAGCAGTGAGAGTCAGGGGGCCACCTACGAGCAGTACTTC.

This clone is a singleton in its sample. The V call is TRBV7-2, the J call TRBJ1-1; 9 bases are a match to TRBD1. The J segment lost 4 bases and the V segment lost 0 bases, leaving 3 bases of the junction unmatched. The CDR3 covers 15 residues. CDR1 SGHTA and CDR2 FQGNSA come from the germline V gene. CDR3 in DNA: TGTGCCAGCAGCTTAGCAGGGACAGGGTCCACTGAAGCTTTCTTT. Its translation is CASSLAGTGSTEAFF.